What follows describes a single T cell receptor beta chain. This clone's antigen is unknown. Nothing much larger sits one base from this clone, and base qualities are not available. The data were obtained in a study of technical replicates of blood from a few donors (dated by TCRdb to about 2017). Library preparation was by the immunoSEQ multiplex PCR assay. Here the immuneACCESS table is served through TCRdb, limited to in-frame sequences with V and J called. Missing clones are a known gap in these copies; in checked studies unresolved V genes cover under half, and the rest lacks a known reason. Within this sample are approximately 87,000 clones, with 85% to 95% of them counted one time only. Approximately 0.36% of the sample rests with the top ten. V is cut by 7 bases and J by 4 bases, and the space between the germline ends is 12 bases. Its CDR3 holds 13 amino acids, cysteine through phenylalanine. The read is trimmed to its CDR3 DNA, 39 bases read in frame from base 1. CDR1 and CDR2, looked up from the germline V gene (reference sequence), are LNHDA and SQIVND.

Sequencing was performed on T cells isolated from PBMCs. This chain joins TRBV19 to TRBJ2-3; 5 matching bases give a weak D call of TRBD2. This clonotype was obtained from a human donor in good health. The nucleotides read TGTGCCAGTACCCTAGGAGGAGCAGATACGCAGTATTTT. Its translation is CASTLGGADTQYF.